These 9 T cell receptor beta chains were all obtained from the same sample, sequenced in a study of control samples from healthy donors and cancer patients. Sequenced by immunoSEQ multiplex PCR; TCRdb stores in-frame clones only, minus some. The sample includes about 250,000 clones, over 70% of them seen just once. Sequenced sample: PBMCs. These receptor sequences come from a woman between 55 and 75 years old with lung cancer.

The CDR3, as DNA: TGTGCCTGGAGTGTATGGTGGTCCGAAGCTTTCTTT. Protein: CAWSVWWSEAFF. The V call is TRBV30, the J call TRBJ1-1, with D unresolved. The V gene lost 0 bases and the J gene lost 8 bases, with 10 bases spanning the gap. This CDR3 has 12 amino acids. Germline loops: CDR1 GTSNPN, CDR2 SVGIG (reference sequence).

The chain joins TRBV5-6 to TRBJ2-7; 9 bases map to TRBD1. The V and J ends lost 3 bases and 5 bases, in that order; junction bases with no gene match: 12. The CDR3 covers 16 residues. Germline-derived CDR1 and CDR2 are SGHDT and YYEEEE. This CDR3 is CASSSVRDRALHEQYF. The CDR3 nucleotides are TGTGCCAGCAGCTCAGTTAGGGACAGGGCCCTCCACGAGCAGTACTTC.

The chain is built from TRBV9 and TRBJ1-4; unclear D gene. Germline CDR1 SGDLS, CDR2 YYNGEE. Trimming stripped 1 base from V and 0 bases from J, with 7 bases between. This CDR3 is 15 amino acids long. CDR3 loop: CASSVFGSTNEKLFF. The CDR3 DNA follows: TGTGCCAGCAGCGTATTTGGGTCAACTAATGAAAAACTGTTTTTT.

The rearrangement uses TRBV18 and TRBJ1-6; D not resolved. Germline V gene sequence: CDR1 KGHSH, CDR2 LQKENI. Trimming stripped 4 bases from V and 7 bases from J, with 8 bases between. The CDR3 is 13 amino acids. CDR3 protein: CASSRGGNSPLHF. The CDR3 coding sequence is TGTGCCAGCTCACGGGGAGGAAATTCACCCCTCCACTTT.

This clone has just a few counts. The same CDR3 arises from other DNA sequences in this sample as well. The chain couples TRBV12-3 or TRBV12-4 to TRBJ1-1, with TRBD1 as a possible D gene (5 bases). The CDR3 is made up of 13 amino acids. V gave up 3 bases and J gave up 1 base, with 6 bases separating them. The CDR3 sequence: CASSLRGNTEAFF. Here the CDR3 DNA reads TGTGCCAGCAGTTTGAGGGGGAACACTGAAGCTTTCTTT.

This clone was counted a few times. V and J are TRBV7-9 and TRBJ2-1, with 7 bases aligning to TRBD2. The CDR3 is made up of 16 amino acids. Germline values: CDR1 SEHNR, CDR2 FQNEAQ (reference sequence). V shed 3 bases and J 4 bases; nucleotides not matched to a gene: 9. CDR3 DNA sequence: TGTGCCAGCAGCTTCGGGCTAGCGGAGATTTACAATGAGCAGTTCTTC. It encodes CASSFGLAEIYNEQFF.

The chain links TRBV6-5 to TRBJ1-1; 9 bases agree with TRBD1. This CDR3 is 13 amino acids long. J was trimmed by 3 bases and V by 7 bases; bases with no gene match: 3. CDR1 and CDR2 (germline): MNHEY, SVGAGI. In DNA form, the CDR3 reads TGTGCCAGCAAACGACAGGGGGACACTGAAGCTTTCTTT. Encoded protein: CASKRQGDTEAFF.

The chain links TRBV5-1 to TRBJ1-1, with 8 bases identical to TRBD1. Germline V CDR1 and CDR2: SGHRS, YFSETQ. The CDR3 is made up of 15 amino acids. After removal of 3 bases from V and 0 bases from J, the junction contained 4 bases not matched to a gene. The CDR3 loop is CASSSWTGMNTEAFF. The CDR3 bases are TGCGCCAGCAGCTCCTGGACAGGGATGAACACTGAAGCTTTCTTT.

The rearrangement joins TRBV9 to TRBJ1-5; perhaps TRBD1 as D (6 bases). Germline assignment: CDR1 SGDLS and CDR2 YYNGEE. V was shortened by 0 bases and J by 9 bases, with 13 bases between the two germline ends. CDR3 length: 14 amino acids. The CDR3 region has the DNA TGTGCCAGCAGCGTAGACAGGGCCCCCTGGCCCCAGCATTTT. This sequence encodes CASSVDRAPWPQHF.